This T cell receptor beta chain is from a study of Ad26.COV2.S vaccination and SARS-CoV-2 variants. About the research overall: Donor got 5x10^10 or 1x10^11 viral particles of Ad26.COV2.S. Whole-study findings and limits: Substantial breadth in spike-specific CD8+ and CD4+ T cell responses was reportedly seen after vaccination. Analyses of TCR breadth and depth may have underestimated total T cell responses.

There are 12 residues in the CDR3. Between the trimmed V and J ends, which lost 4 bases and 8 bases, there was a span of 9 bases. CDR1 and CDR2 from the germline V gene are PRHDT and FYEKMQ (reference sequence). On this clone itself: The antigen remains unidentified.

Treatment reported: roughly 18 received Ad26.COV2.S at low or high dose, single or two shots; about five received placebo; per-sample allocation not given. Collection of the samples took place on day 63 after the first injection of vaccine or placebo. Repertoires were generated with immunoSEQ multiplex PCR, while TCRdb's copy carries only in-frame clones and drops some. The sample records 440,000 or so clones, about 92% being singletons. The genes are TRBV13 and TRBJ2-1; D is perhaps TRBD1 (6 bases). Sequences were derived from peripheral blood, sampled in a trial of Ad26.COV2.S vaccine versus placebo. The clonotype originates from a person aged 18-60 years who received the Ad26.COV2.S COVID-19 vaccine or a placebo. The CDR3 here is CASSSGGYEQFF. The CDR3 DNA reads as TGTGCCAGCAGCTCTGGGGGCTATGAGCAGTTCTTC.